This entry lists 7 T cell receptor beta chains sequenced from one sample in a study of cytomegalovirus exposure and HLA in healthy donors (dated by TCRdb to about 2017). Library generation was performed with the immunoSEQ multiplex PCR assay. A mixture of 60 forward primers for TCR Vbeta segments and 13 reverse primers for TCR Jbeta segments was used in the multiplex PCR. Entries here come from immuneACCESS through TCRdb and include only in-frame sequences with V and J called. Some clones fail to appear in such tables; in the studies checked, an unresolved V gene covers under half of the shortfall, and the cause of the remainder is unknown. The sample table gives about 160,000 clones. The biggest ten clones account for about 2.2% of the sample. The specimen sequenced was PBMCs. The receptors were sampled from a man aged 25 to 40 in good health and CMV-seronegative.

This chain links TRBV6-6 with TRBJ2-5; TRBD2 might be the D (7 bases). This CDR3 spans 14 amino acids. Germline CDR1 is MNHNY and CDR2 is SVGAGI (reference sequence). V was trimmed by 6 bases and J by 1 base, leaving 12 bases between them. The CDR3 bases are TGTGCCAGCAGGCAGGGAGGGGGCCAAGAGACCCAGTACTTC. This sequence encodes CASRQGGGQETQYF.

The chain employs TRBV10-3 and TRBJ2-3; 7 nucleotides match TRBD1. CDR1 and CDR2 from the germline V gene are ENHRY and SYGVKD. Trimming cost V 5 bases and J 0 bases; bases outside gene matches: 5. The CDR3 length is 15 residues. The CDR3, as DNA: TGTGCCATCAGTCCAGGGACAGCTAGCACAGATACGCAGTATTTT. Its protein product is CAISPGTASTDTQYF.

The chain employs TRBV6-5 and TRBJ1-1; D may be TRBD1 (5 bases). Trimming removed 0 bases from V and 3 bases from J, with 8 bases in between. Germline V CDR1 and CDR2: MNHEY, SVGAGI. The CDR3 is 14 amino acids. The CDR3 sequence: CASSYSGVYTEAFF. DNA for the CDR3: TGTGCCAGCAGTTACTCAGGGGTTTACACTGAAGCTTTCTTT.

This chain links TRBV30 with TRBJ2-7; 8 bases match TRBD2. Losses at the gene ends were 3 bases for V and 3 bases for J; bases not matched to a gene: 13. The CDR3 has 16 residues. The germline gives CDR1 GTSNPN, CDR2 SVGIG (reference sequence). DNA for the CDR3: TGTGCCTGGAGCCCTCCGGGGGGCGGGGGGCTCTACGAGCAGTACTTC. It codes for CAWSPPGGGGLYEQYF.

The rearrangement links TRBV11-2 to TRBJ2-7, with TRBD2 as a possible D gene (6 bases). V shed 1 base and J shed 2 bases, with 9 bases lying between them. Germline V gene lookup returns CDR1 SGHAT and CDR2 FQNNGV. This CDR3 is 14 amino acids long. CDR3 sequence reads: CASSLGRGTYEQYF. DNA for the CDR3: TGTGCCAGCAGCTTAGGACGGGGGACCTACGAGCAGTACTTC.

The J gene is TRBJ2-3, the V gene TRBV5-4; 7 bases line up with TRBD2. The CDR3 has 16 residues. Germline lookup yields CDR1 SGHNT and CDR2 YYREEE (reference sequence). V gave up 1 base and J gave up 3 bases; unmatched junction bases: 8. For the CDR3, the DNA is TGTGCCAGCAGCTTGAGACTAGCTGAAGAGACAGATACGCAGTATTTT. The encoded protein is CASSLRLAEETDTQYF.

CDR3 residues: CASTGGSTDTQYF. In nucleotides, the CDR3 is TGTGCCAGTACGGGCGGGAGCACAGATACGCAGTATTTT. The chain recombines TRBV19 with TRBJ2-3, with D perhaps TRBD2 (5 bases). The ends were cut back, 7 bases at V and 0 bases at J, with 8 bases in the middle. CDR3 size: 13 residues. In germline, CDR1 is LNHDA, CDR2 SQIVND (reference sequence).